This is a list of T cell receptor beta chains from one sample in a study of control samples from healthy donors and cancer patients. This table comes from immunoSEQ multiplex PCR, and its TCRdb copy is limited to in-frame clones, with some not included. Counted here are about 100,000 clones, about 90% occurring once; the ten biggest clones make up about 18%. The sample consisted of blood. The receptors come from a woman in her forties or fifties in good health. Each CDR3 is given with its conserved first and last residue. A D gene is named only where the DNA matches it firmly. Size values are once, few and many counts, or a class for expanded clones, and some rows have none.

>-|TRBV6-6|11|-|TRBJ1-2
TGTGCCAGCAGCGTGCCGGGGGGCTACACCTTC
CASSVPGGYTF
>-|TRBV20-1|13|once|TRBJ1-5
TGCAGTGCTAGTCCGGACCTTAATCAGCCCCAGCATTTT
CSASPDLNQPQHF
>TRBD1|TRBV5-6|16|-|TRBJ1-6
TGTGCCAGCAGCTTGGAGGACAGGGGAGATGATTCACCCCTCCACTTT
CASSLEDRGDDSPLHF
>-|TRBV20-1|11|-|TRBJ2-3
TGCAGTGCCTATACTAGGGATACGCAGTATTTT
CSAYTRDTQYF
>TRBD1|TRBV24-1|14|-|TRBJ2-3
TGTGCCACCAGTGAAACGGGGACAGGGAGGACGCAGTATTTT
CATSETGTGRTQYF
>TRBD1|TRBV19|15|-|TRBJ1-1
TGTGCCAGTAGTAGGACAGGGGAGGGGAACACTGAAGCTTTCTTT
CASSRTGEGNTEAFF
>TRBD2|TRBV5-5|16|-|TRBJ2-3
TGTGCCAGCAGCTGGGGATCTAGCGGGGGAGGGGATACGCAGTATTTT
CASSWGSSGGGDTQYF
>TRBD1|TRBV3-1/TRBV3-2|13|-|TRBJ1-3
TGTGCCAGCAGCCAGGACAGGGGGGACACCATATATTTT
CASSQDRGDTIYF
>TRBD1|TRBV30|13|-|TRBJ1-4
TGTGCCTGGAAAGCCGGGACAGGTCAAAAACTGTTTTTT
CAWKAGTGQKLFF
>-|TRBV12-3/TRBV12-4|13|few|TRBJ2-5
TGTGCCAGCAGTTCCACAGGGTTGGAGACCCAGTACTTC
CASSSTGLETQYF
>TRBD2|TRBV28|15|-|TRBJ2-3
TGTGCCAGCAGTTTATCCAGCGGGAGTCCGGATACGCAGTATTTT
CASSLSSGSPDTQYF
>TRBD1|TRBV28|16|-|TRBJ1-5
TGTGCCAGCAGTTTATGGACAGGGGTTAGCAATCAGCCCCAGCATTTT
CASSLWTGVSNQPQHF
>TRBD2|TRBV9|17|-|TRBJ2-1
TGTGCCAGCAGCCCCTCCGGGACTAGCGGGATATACAATGAGCAGTTCTTC
CASSPSGTSGIYNEQFF
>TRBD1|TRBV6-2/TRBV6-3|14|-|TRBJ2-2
TGTGCCAGCAGTTCAAACAGGGGGCACGGGGAGCTGTTTTTT
CASSSNRGHGELFF
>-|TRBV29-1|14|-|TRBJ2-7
TGCAGCGTTGAAGTGGGGCTGGGGCCGCGGGAGCAGTACTTC
CSVEVGLGPREQYF
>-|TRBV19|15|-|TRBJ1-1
TGTGCCAGTAGTATAGAATCAGTGATGAACACTGAAGCTTTCTTT
CASSIESVMNTEAFF
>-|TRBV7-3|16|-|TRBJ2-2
TGTGCCAGCAGCCCTCGTGACAGCGCGAACACCGGGGAGCTGTTTTTT
CASSPRDSANTGELFF
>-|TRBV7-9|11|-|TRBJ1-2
TGTGCCAGCATTTTACAGGGTGGCTACACCTTC
CASILQGGYTF
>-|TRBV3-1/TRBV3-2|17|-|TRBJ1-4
TGTGCCAGCAGCCAAGTTTCAGTCGGCAGGGGAGGGGAAAAACTGTTTTTT
CASSQVSVGRGGEKLFF
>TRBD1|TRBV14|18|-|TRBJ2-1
TGTGCCAGCAGCCAAGATCGGCCTGGGACAGAGCCCTACAATGAGCAGTTCTTC
CASSQDRPGTEPYNEQFF
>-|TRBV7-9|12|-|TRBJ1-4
TGTGCCAGCACCGGGGGGAATGAAAAACTGTTTTTT
CASTGGNEKLFF
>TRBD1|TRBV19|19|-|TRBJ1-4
TGTGCCAGTAGTATCGATGGGACAGGGGGCCGTGCGACTAATGAAAAACTGTTTTTT
CASSIDGTGGRATNEKLFF
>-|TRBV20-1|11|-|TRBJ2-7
TGCAGTGCCGACAGTTCCTACGAGCAGTACTTC
CSADSSYEQYF
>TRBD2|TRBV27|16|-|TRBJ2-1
TGTGCCAGCACCCGAGGTGGACTAGCGGGAGGGGTTGAGCAGTTCTTC
CASTRGGLAGGVEQFF
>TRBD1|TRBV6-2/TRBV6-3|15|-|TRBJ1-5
TGTGCCAGCAGTCCCCGACAGGGGGTCGGTCAGCCCCAGCATTTT
CASSPRQGVGQPQHF
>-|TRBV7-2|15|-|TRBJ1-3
TGTGCCAGCAGCTTAATGGGGGGCGGTGGAAACACCATATATTTT
CASSLMGGGGNTIYF
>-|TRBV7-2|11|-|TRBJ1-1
TGTGCCAGCAGCCCCGGAGTGAAAGCTTTCTTT
CASSPGVKAFF
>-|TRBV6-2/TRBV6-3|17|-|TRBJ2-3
TGTGCCAGCAGTTACTCGATGCGTGGCTTTAGCACAGATACGCAGTATTTT
CASSYSMRGFSTDTQYF
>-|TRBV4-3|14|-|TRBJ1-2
TGCGCCAGCAGCCAAGATGGAGGGAAATATGGCTACACCTTC
CASSQDGGKYGYTF
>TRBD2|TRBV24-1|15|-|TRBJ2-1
TGTGCCACCAGCCTAGCGGGAGGGCCGGTAAATGAGCAGTTCTTC
CATSLAGGPVNEQFF
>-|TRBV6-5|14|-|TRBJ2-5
TGTGCCAGCAGCCTCTGGCCCGGGAGAGAGACCCAGTACTTC
CASSLWPGRETQYF
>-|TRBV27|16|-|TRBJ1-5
TGTGCCAGCAGCCCGCGGGGGGCTCAGTTTGATCAGCCCCAGCATTTT
CASSPRGAQFDQPQHF
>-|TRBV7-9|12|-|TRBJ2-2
TGTGCCAGCAGCTCCCTTGGGGGGGAGCTGTTTTTT
CASSSLGGELFF
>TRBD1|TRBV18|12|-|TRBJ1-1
TGTGCCAGCTCACCAGAACAGGGGAAGGATTTCTTT
CASSPEQGKDFF
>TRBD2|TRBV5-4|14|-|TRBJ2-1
TGTGCCAGCAGCTTGGGAAGGGAGGGTCATGAGCAGTTCTTC
CASSLGREGHEQFF
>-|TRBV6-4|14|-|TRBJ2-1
TGTGCCAGCAGTGACGCGGGAAGTTCGAATGAGCAGTTCTTC
CASSDAGSSNEQFF
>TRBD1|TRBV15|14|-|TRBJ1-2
TGTGCCACCAGCAGAGAAGGGACAGGGTATGGCTACACCTTC
CATSREGTGYGYTF
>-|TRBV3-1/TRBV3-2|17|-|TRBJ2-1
TGTGCCAGCAGGATAGGGATCCGGGGCGGCTCCTACAATGAGCAGTTCTTC
CASRIGIRGGSYNEQFF
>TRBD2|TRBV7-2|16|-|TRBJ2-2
TGTGCCAGCAGCCGGACTAGCGGGACCCCCTATGGGGAGCTGTTTTTT
CASSRTSGTPYGELFF
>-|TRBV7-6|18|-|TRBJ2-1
TGTGCCAGCAGCTTAGGGGGAGCGGGTATAAGCTCCTACAATGAGCAGTTCTTC
CASSLGGAGISSYNEQFF
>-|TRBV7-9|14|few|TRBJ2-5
TGTGCCAGCAGCTTAAAGGGCGGGGAAGAGACCCAGTACTTC
CASSLKGGEETQYF
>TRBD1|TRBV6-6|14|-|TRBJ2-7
TGTGCCAGCATTTCGGACAGGGGTAAGAACGAGCAGTACTTC
CASISDRGKNEQYF
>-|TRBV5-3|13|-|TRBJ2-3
TGTGCCCCTACCGGCGGGCATACAGATACGCAGTATTTT
CAPTGGHTDTQYF
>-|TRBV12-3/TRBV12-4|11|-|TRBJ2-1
TGTGCCAGCAGTTTCGACAATGAGCAGTTCTTC
CASSFDNEQFF
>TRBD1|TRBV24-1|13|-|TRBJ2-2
TGTGCCACCTCGGCAGGGGGTTCCGGGGAGCTGTTTTTT
CATSAGGSGELFF
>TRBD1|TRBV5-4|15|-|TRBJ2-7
TGTGCCAGCAGCTCGGTGGGACAGGGATTCTACGAGCAGTACTTC
CASSSVGQGFYEQYF
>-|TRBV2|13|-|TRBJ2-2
TGTGCCAGCAGTGCGAAGAACACCGGGGAGCTGTTTTTT
CASSAKNTGELFF
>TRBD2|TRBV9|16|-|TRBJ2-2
TGTGCCAGCAGCGTAGATGGGACTAGCGGGATCGGGGAGCTGTTTTTT
CASSVDGTSGIGELFF
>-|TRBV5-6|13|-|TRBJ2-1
TGTGCCAGCAGCGGGACCCAACGGAGCGAGCAGTTCTTC
CASSGTQRSEQFF
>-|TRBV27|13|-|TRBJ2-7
TGTGCCAGCAGTTACGGACAGTCCTACGAGCAGTACTTC
CASSYGQSYEQYF
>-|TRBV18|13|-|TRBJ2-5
TGTGCCAGCTCACCCGTAGAACAAGAGACCCAGTACTTC
CASSPVEQETQYF
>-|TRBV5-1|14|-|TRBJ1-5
TGCGCCAGCAGCTCGGACGGTGGCAATCAGCCCCAGCATTTT
CASSSDGGNQPQHF
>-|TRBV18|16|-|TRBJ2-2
TGTGCCAGCTCACCGACTTTACTATCGAACACCGGGGAGCTGTTTTTT
CASSPTLLSNTGELFF
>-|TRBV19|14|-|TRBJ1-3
TGTGCCAGCTCCAGCGGGTCCTCGGGAAACACCATATATTTT
CASSSGSSGNTIYF
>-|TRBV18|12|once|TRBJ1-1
TGTGCCAGCTCACCACAGGGGGCTGAAGCTTTCTTT
CASSPQGAEAFF
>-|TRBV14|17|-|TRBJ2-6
TGTGCCAGCACTCCCTGGAGGGGGGTTTCTGGGGCCAACGTCCTGACTTTC
CASTPWRGVSGANVLTF
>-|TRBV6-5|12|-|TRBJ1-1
TGTGCCAGCAGTCCAAAGAACACTGAAGCTTTCTTT
CASSPKNTEAFF